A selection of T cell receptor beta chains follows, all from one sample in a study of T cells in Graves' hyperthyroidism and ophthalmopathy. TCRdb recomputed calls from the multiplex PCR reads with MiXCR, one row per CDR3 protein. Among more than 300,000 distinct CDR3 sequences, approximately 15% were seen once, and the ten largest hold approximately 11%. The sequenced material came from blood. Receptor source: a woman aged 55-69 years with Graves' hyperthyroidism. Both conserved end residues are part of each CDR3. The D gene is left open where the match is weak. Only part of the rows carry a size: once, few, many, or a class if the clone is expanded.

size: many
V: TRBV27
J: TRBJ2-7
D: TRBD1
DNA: TGTGCCAGCAGATTCCCGGGACAGGCCTTCCACGAGCAGTACTTC
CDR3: CASRFPGQAFHEQYF

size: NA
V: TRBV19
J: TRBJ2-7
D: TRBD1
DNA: TGTGCCAGTAGTATAGGCGGACAGGGGTCCTACGAGCAGTACTTC
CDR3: CASSIGGQGSYEQYF

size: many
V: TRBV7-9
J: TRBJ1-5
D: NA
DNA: TGTGCCAGCAGCTTAGGTGAGGAAGCCCAGCATTTT
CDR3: CASSLGEEAQHF

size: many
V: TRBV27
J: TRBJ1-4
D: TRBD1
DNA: TGTGCCAGCAGACTACTACAGGGGGCTAATGAAAAACTGTTTTTT
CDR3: CASRLLQGANEKLFF

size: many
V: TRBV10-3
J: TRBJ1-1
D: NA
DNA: TGTGCCACCCGGGACGGGAGCACTGAAGCTTTCTTT
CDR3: CATRDGSTEAFF

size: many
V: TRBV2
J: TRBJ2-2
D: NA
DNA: TGTGCCAGCAGGGGATTCAGGGGAAACACCGGGGAGCTGTTTTTT
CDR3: CASRGFRGNTGELFF

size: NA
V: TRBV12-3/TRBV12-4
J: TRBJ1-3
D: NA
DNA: TGTGCCAGCAGTTTTTACTTCTCTGGAAACACCATATATTTT
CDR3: CASSFYFSGNTIYF

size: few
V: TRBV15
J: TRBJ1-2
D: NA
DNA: TGTGCCACCAGCAGAGTAACGGGGGCTAACTATGGCTACACCTTC
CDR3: CATSRVTGANYGYTF

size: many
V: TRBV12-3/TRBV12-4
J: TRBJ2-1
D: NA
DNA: TGTGCCAGCACCTCGGACTGGAGCTACAATGAGCAGTTCTTC
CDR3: CASTSDWSYNEQFF

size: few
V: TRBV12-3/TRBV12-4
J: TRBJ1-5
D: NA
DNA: TGTGCCAGCAGTCCAGGGAAAAAAAGCAATCAGCCCCAGCATTTT
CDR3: CASSPGKKSNQPQHF

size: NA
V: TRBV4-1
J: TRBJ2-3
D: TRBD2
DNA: TGCGCCAGCAGCCACCTTAGCGGGAAGGTAGATACGCGGTATTTT
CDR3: CASSHLSGKVDTRYF

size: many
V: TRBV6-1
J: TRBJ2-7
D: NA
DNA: TGTGCCAGCAGTTCGTGGACAGTAGGTAGCTACGAGCAGTACTTC
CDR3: CASSSWTVGSYEQYF

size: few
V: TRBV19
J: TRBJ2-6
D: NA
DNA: TGTGCCAGTAGTGAGCGACAGCGGAGGATGACTTTC
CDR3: CASSERQRRMTF

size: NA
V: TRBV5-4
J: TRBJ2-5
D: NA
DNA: TGTGCCAGCAGCTTCTATCACGACCAAGAGACCCAGTACTTC
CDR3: CASSFYHDQETQYF

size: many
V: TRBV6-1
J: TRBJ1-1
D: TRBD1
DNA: TGTGCCAGCCGAAACAGGGGGAACACTGAAGCTTTCTTT
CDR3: CASRNRGNTEAFF

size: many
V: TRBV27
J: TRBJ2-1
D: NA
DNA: TGTGCCAGCAGTTTAACCCATTACAATGAGCAGTTCTTC
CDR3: CASSLTHYNEQFF

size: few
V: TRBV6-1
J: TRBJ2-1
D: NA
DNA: TGTGCCATCACGACTGCGGCCTCCTACAATGAGCAGTTCTTC
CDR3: CAITTAASYNEQFF

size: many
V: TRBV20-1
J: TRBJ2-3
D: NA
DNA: TGCAGTGCTACGGGCAGGACCACAGATACGCAGTATTTT
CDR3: CSATGRTTDTQYF

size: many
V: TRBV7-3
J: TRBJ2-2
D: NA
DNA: TGTGCCAGCAGCTTCGCGGGACAGCCGAACACCGGGGAGCTGTTTTTT
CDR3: CASSFAGQPNTGELFF

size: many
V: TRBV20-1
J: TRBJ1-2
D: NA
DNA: TGCAGTGCAAAAACGGGCAGGGTTGGCTACACCTTC
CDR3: CSAKTGRVGYTF

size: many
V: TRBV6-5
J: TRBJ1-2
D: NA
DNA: TGTGCCAGCAGTTACTCGAGAATCTCCCATGGTGGCTACACCTTC
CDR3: CASSYSRISHGGYTF

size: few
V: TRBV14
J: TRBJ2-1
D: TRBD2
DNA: TGTGCCAGCAGCCAAGAAAGGCGGGAGTCCTACAATGAGCAGTTCTTC
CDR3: CASSQERRESYNEQFF

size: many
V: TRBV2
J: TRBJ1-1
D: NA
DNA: TGTGCCAGCAGCAAACTCACAGAGAACACTGAAGCTTTCTTT
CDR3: CASSKLTENTEAFF

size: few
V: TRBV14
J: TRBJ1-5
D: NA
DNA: TGTGCCAGCAGCCAGGAAAAAGACGGTAGCAATCAGCCCCAGCATTTT
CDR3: CASSQEKDGSNQPQHF

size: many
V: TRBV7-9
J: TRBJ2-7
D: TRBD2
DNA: TGTGCCAGCAGCGCGCCTCTAGGGACTAGCGGGAACTACGAGCAGTACTTC
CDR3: CASSAPLGTSGNYEQYF

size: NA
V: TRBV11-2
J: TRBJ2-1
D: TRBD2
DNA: TGTGCCAGCAGCTTAAGCGTTTCGGGCGGGAGGCCCCACAATGAGCAGTTCTTC
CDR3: CASSLSVSGGRPHNEQFF

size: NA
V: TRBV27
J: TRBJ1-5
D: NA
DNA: TGTGCCAGCAGTTTACAGGGACATCAGCCCCAGCATTTT
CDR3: CASSLQGHQPQHF

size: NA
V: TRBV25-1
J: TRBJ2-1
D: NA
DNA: TGTGCCAGCAGCAGTCAGTATGAGCAGTTCTTC
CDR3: CASSSQYEQFF

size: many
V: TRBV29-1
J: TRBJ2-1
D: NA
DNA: TGCAGCGTTGAAGGTGGGAGCTCCTACAATGAGCAGTTCTTC
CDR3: CSVEGGSSYNEQFF

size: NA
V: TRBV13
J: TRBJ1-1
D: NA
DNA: TGTGCCAGCAGCTTAGCAGTGGGGGTAACCCCCGGGGGGACTGAAGCTTTCTTT
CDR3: CASSLAVGVTPGGTEAFF

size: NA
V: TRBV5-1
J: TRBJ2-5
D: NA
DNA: TGCGCCAGCAGCTTGTTTAGGGGAGAGGGGCAAGAGACCCAGTACTTC
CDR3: CASSLFRGEGQETQYF

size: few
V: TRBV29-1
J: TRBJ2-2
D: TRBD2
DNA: TGCAGCGTTGACCCGCGGGAGGGTGGCACCGGGGAGCTGTTTTTT
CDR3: CSVDPREGGTGELFF

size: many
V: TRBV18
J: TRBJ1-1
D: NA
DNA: TGTGCCAGCTCAGCAGAGGCGGCGAACACTGAAGCTTTCTTT
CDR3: CASSAEAANTEAFF

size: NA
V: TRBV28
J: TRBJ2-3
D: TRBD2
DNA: TGTGCCAGCATGGGTGCCGGATTGGGACTAGCGGGGAGGAGAGATACGCAGTATTTT
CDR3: CASMGAGLGLAGRRDTQYF

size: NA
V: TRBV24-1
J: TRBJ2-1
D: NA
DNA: TGTGCCTCTCAAGGAGGACGGAAGAATGAGCAGTTCTTC
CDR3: CASQGGRKNEQFF

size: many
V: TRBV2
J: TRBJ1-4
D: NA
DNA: TGTGCCAGCAGTGAAGCGTGGAATGAAAAACTGTTTTTT
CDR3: CASSEAWNEKLFF

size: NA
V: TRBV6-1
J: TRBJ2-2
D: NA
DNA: TGTGCCAGCATGCCGATGGGCGGGGAGCTGTTTTTT
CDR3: CASMPMGGELFF

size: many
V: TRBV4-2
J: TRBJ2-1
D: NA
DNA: TGTGCCAGCAGCCAAGAGAGCGCCTGGAGCTCCTACAATGAGCAGTTCTTC
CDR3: CASSQESAWSSYNEQFF

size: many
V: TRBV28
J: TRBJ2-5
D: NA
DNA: TGTGCCAGCAGTTCGTACAGGGGAGGGACGGAGACCCAGTACTTC
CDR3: CASSSYRGGTETQYF

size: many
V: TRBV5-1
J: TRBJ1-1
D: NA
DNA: TGCGCCAGCAGCTTGCAACCGGAGAACACTGAAGCTTTCTTT
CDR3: CASSLQPENTEAFF

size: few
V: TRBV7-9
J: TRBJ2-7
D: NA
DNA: TGTGCCAGCAGCTTAGGACAGCGAACTACCTACGAGCAGTACTTC
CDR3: CASSLGQRTTYEQYF

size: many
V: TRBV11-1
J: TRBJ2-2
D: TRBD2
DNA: TGTGCCAGCAGCCGAACTAGCGGGAGGCCCGGGGAGCTGTTTTTT
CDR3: CASSRTSGRPGELFF

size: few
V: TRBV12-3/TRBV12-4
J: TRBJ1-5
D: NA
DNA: TGTGCCAGCAGTTTCTCTGCTAGCAATCAGCCCCAGCATTTT
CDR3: CASSFSASNQPQHF

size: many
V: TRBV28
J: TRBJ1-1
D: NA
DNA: TGTGCGACGGACAGACAGATGAACACTGAAGCTTTCTTT
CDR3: CATDRQMNTEAFF

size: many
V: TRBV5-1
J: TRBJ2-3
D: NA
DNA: TGCGCCAGCAGCACAGGGACTGATACGCAGTATTTT
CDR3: CASSTGTDTQYF

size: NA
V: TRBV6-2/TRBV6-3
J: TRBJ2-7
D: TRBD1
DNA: TGTGCCAGCAGAACACGGACAGGCGCCTACGAGCAGTACTTC
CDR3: CASRTRTGAYEQYF